This record covers a single T cell receptor (beta chain). Its antigen is unidentified. Single viable CD3+CD4+CD8-CD45RO+ cells were sorted as the memory CD4+ T cells. Per the original data handling: After removing out-of-frame reads, 2.3 million or so distinct TCRbeta sequences remained. Sequencing was performed with immunoSEQ multiplex PCR; in TCRdb, only in-frame clones are kept and a portion is missing. That table supplies the V and J calls and clone size; D and trimming were determined from the DNA. The table shows some 26,000 clones, with over 70% occurring only once. The data are from a study of memory CD4+ T cells and cytomegalovirus serostatus. Study at large: Donors were healthy Belgian adults, some 10 CMV seropositive and fewer than 30 seronegative. Overall study results and limits: About two fifths of the roughly 160 known CMV-associated TCRbeta sequences appeared in CD4+ memory.

Trimming removed 4 bases at V and 2 bases at J, with 14 bases between. This CDR3 has 15 amino acids. Per the germline V gene, CDR1 is SQVTM and CDR2 is ANQGSEA. The sequence was collected from an adult in good health and CMV-seronegative. Specimen: memory CD4+ T cells from blood. V is TRBV29-1 and J is TRBJ2-2; D perhaps matches TRBD1 (6 bases). CDR3 sequence: CSVASGTRNTGELFF. As DNA, the CDR3 is TGCAGCGTTGCCTCCGGGACAAGAAACACCGGGGAGCTGTTTTTT.